The clone carrying this T cell receptor beta chain has just one count. Trimming removed 2 bases from V and 3 bases from J, with 6 bases in between. The CDR3 runs 13 residues. Germline values: CDR1 LNHDA, CDR2 SQIVND (reference sequence). This specimen comes from a study of blood T cell repertoires in COVID-19. In the study's own analysis: For nucleated cells, counts were estimated from reference gene primer amplification. Assay used: immunoSEQ multiplex PCR; TCRdb lists only in-frame clones, some missing. V, J and clone size derive from that table, while D and trimming were established from the DNA sequence. The sample includes 250,000 to 300,000 clones, approximately 86% of them seen just once.

Sequencing input: PBMCs or T cells enriched from blood (not recorded which). The origin of this receptor is a woman aged 30 to 39 who had recovered from COVID-19. This rearrangement joins TRBV19 to TRBJ2-3; unclear D gene. Here the CDR3 DNA reads TGTGCCAGTAGTATACGGAGAACAGATACGCAGTATTTT. Translation gives CASSIRRTDTQYF.